Listed here are 13 T cell receptor beta chains from one sample, sequenced in a study of T cell responses to AZD1222 COVID-19 vaccine. Clones were read by immunoSEQ multiplex PCR, and TCRdb kept only the in-frame ones, dropping some. The sample shows around 77,000 clones, around 86% of them seen only once. The source material was peripheral blood, sampled on day 0 of AZD1222 vaccination. All receptors come from an adult in good health.

This chain uses TRBV5-8 with TRBJ2-7, with 11 bases fitting TRBD1. The CDR3 contains 13 residues. Trimming at V came to 4 bases and at J to 6 bases, leaving 3 bases not matched to a gene. CDR1 and CDR2 (germline): SGHTS, YDEGEE. CDR3 amino acids: CASSRTGGGEQYF. As DNA, the CDR3 is TGTGCCAGCAGCCGGACAGGGGGCGGCGAGCAGTACTTC.

This chain links TRBV11-2 with TRBJ2-3, with D uncertain. CDR1 is SGHAT, CDR2 FQNNGV, per germline. Between the trimmed V and J ends, which lost 1 base and 2 bases, there was a span of 7 bases. This CDR3 has 14 residues. The CDR3 nucleotides read TGTGCCAGCAGCTTAGGGTTGATCACAGATACGCAGTATTTT. Protein sequence: CASSLGLITDTQYF. The full variable domain, in which reference TRBV11-2 and TRBJ2-3 provide the parts outside the CDR3, is EAGVAQSPRYKIIEKRQSVAFWCNPISGHATLYWYQQILGQGPKLLIQFQNNGVVDDSQLPKDRFSAERLKGVDSTLKIQPAKLEDSAVYLCASSLGLITDTQYFGPGTRLTVL.

The V call is TRBV6-2 or TRBV6-3, the J call TRBJ1-1; TRBD1 might be the D (5 bases). Germline CDR1 is MNHEY and CDR2 is SVGEGT. This CDR3 comprises 15 residues. The germline V and J ends were trimmed by 6 bases and 6 bases, with 20 bases remaining between them. The DNA of the CDR3 is TGTGCCAGCAGCCGGGAAAGGGGAACGTTTGCTGAAGCTTTCTTT. Amino acid sequence: CASSRERGTFAEAFF.

The chain uses TRBV24-1 and TRBJ2-3; D is unresolved. The CDR3 has 14 residues. V was clipped by 4 bases and J by 0 bases, with 7 bases between them. Germline V gene sequence: CDR1 KGHDR, CDR2 SFDVKD. As DNA, the CDR3 is TGTGCCACCAGTGACGCAAGAAGCACAGATACGCAGTATTTT. It encodes CATSDARSTDTQYF.

The V call is TRBV30, the J call TRBJ2-1; 11 positions agree with TRBD2. The CDR3 is 14 residues long. The junction had 4 bases not matched to a gene; V was cut back by 3 bases and J by 6 bases. CDR1 is GTSNPN and CDR2 is SVGIG in the germline V gene (reference sequence). Here the CDR3 reads CAWRTSGASNEQFF. The DNA for the CDR3 is TGTGCCTGGAGGACTAGCGGGGCTAGCAATGAGCAGTTCTTC.

This chain joins TRBV7-2 and TRBJ2-4, with unresolved D. CDR3 length: 12 amino acids. Germline lookup yields CDR1 SGHTA and CDR2 FQGNSA. V was clipped by 1 base and J by 15 bases, with 13 bases between them. CDR3 nucleotide sequence: TGTGCCAGCAGCTTAGACAGAGGAGTTCCGTACTTC. It encodes CASSLDRGVPYF.

V is TRBV9 and J is TRBJ2-5; 8 nucleotides agree with TRBD2. Looked up from germline, CDR1 is SGDLS and CDR2 is YYNGEE. The CDR3 has 14 residues. The V and J ends lost 4 bases and 5 bases, in that order; junction bases with no gene match: 7. The chain's CDR3 is CASSSSGGRETQYF. The CDR3 nucleotides read TGTGCCAGCAGCTCATCGGGGGGGCGGGAGACCCAGTACTTC.

The rearrangement joins TRBV6-1 to TRBJ2-2; 8 bases agree with TRBD1. The CDR3 has 14 residues. With 3 bases clipped from V and 7 bases from J, the junction kept 4 bases outside the gene matches. Germline-derived CDR1 and CDR2 are MNHNS and SASEGT. In nucleotides, the CDR3 is TGTGCCAGCAGTGAGGACAGGGAGGACGGGGAGCTGTTTTTT. Encoded protein: CASSEDREDGELFF.

In this sample, this clone turned up once. The rearrangement uses TRBV12-3 or TRBV12-4 and TRBJ1-2; D is unresolved. The CDR3 sequence is 12 residues long. Deletions cut 7 bases from V and 8 bases from J, with 14 bases between. DNA of the CDR3: TGTGCCAGCATACTGACTGGGATCGGCTACACCTTC. Translating gives CASILTGIGYTF.

The J gene is TRBJ1-5, the V gene TRBV5-1; D is possibly TRBD1 (5 bases). Trimming shortened V by 0 bases and J by 4 bases, and 14 bases separated the two germline ends. The CDR3 runs to 16 residues. Per germline, CDR1 SGHRS and CDR2 YFSETQ. The CDR3 reads CASSLEGWGENQPQHF. DNA for the CDR3: TGCGCCAGCAGCTTGGAAGGCTGGGGGGAAAATCAGCCCCAGCATTTT. The variable domain in full, completed from reference TRBV5-1 and TRBJ1-5, reads KAGVTQTPRYLIKTRGQQVTLSCSPISGHRSVSWYQQTPGQGLQFLFEYFSETQRNKGNFPGRFSGRQFSNSRSEMNVSTLELGDSALYLCASSLEGWGENQPQHFGDGTRLSIL.

The V gene is TRBV5-6, the J gene TRBJ1-1, with 8 bases aligning to TRBD1. Germline lookup yields CDR1 SGHDT and CDR2 YYEEEE. V lost 0 bases and J lost 3; bases outside the gene matches: 10. This CDR3 spans 17 amino acids. CDR3 bases: TGTGCCAGCAGCTTGGCCGGACACAGGGGGACGGACACTGAAGCTTTCTTT. Protein product: CASSLAGHRGTDTEAFF.

V is TRBV30 and J is TRBJ1-1, with D maybe TRBD1 (5 bases). Germline values: CDR1 GTSNPN, CDR2 SVGIG (reference sequence). V lost 1 base and J lost 10, with 13 bases in between. The CDR3 contains 12 residues. The CDR3 nucleotides read TGTGCCTGGAGTGCTCGGAAGGGGCGAGCTTTCTTT. It is translated as CAWSARKGRAFF.

The chain recombines TRBV10-3 with TRBJ2-2; D unresolved. V was trimmed by 3 bases and J by 4 bases, leaving 6 bases between them. Germline CDR1 reads ENHRY; CDR2 reads SYGVKD. This CDR3 comprises 13 residues. The chain's CDR3 is CAISDVGTGELFF. CDR3 nucleotides: TGTGCCATCAGTGACGTTGGCACCGGGGAGCTGTTTTTT.